The 27 T cell receptor beta chains below were found in one sample sequenced in a study of blood T cell repertoires in COVID-19. Using immunoSEQ multiplex PCR, the repertoire was profiled, and TCRdb retains in-frame clones only, with some absent. The sample consists of about 39,000 clones, 85% to 90% of them appearing once. The sequenced material came from peripheral blood. All receptors come from a man between 45 and 60 years old with active or convalescent COVID-19.

The gene calls are TRBV30 and TRBJ1-5, with TRBD1 as a possible D gene (6 bases). CDR1 and CDR2 from the germline V gene are GTSNPN and SVGIG (reference sequence). The CDR3 runs 13 residues. V was pared by 8 bases and J by 1 base, with 12 bases between. The DNA of the CDR3 is TGTGCCATCAAGCAGGGGAGCAATCAGCCCCAGCATTTT. This codes for CAIKQGSNQPQHF.

This chain links TRBV5-1 with TRBJ1-4; 9 bases line up with TRBD1. J lost 8 bases, V lost 4 bases, and 6 bases had no gene match. Germline loops: CDR1 SGHRS, CDR2 YFSETQ. CDR3 length: 14 residues. The CDR3, as DNA: TGCGCCAGCAGCCCGACAGGGGGTGGGGAAAAACTGTTTTTT. Translation gives CASSPTGGGEKLFF.

V usage is TRBV30 and J usage is TRBJ2-7, with D perhaps TRBD2 (6 bases). Germline-derived CDR1 and CDR2 are GTSNPN and SVGIG (reference sequence). The length of the CDR3 is 15 residues. The germline V and J ends were trimmed by 6 bases and 0 bases, with 18 bases remaining between them. The CDR3 bases are TGTGCCTGCCAGCCAGCGCGGGACCTCTCCTACGAGCAGTACTTC. It codes for CACQPARDLSYEQYF.

The chain joins TRBV5-4 to TRBJ1-2, with 12 bases that match TRBD1. The CDR3 loop spans 15 amino acids. Per the germline V gene, CDR1 is SGHNT and CDR2 is YYREEE (reference sequence). The V segment lost 3 bases and the J segment 7 bases; nucleotides outside the gene matches: 7. The CDR3 nucleotides read TGTGCCAGCAGCTGGGTTGGGACAGGGGGCTCTGGCTACACCTTC. The encoded protein is CASSWVGTGGSGYTF.

V gene TRBV7-3 combines with J gene TRBJ2-7; TRBD2 agrees at 9 bases. Per the germline V gene, CDR1 is SGHTA and CDR2 is FQGTGA. J lost 7 bases, V lost 5 bases, and 18 bases had no gene match. This CDR3 is built from 17 residues. The CDR3 region is CASSPSPLAGLLWEQYV. The CDR3 nucleotides are TGTGCCAGCAGCCCGAGCCCCCTAGCGGGGTTACTTTGGGAGCAGTACGTC.

V usage is TRBV7-9 and J usage is TRBJ2-3, with D perhaps TRBD2 (7 bases). The germline V gene encodes CDR1 SEHNR and CDR2 FQNEAQ (reference sequence). This CDR3 has 16 amino acids. Trimming took off 4 bases at V and 3 bases at J, with 17 bases between the two ends. In nucleotides, the CDR3 is TGTGCCAGCAGCTCTAGCGGAGGGGGACGGACAGATACGCAGTATTTT. It specifies CASSSSGGGRTDTQYF.

The gene calls are TRBV4-1 and TRBJ2-7, with a possible D match to TRBD1 (5 bases). Germline CDR1 reads MGHRA; CDR2 reads YSYEKL. V lost 1 base to trimming and J lost 9 bases, with 13 bases between them. CDR3 length equals 13 residues. The chain's CDR3 is CASSQGPGQGQYV. CDR3 nucleotide sequence: TGCGCCAGCAGCCAAGGACCAGGACAAGGGCAGTACGTC.

This chain links TRBV18 with TRBJ2-2, with TRBD2 matching 14 bases. Germline CDR1 and CDR2: KGHSH and LQKENI. J was trimmed by 4 bases and V by 3 bases; bases with no gene match: 7. The CDR3 extends over 18 amino acids. CDR3 in amino acids: CASSPPGLAGASTGELFF. The CDR3 nucleotides read TGTGCCAGCTCACCTCCGGGACTAGCGGGAGCGAGCACCGGGGAGCTGTTTTTT.

The chain uses TRBV10-3 and TRBJ1-2; the D gene is possibly TRBD1 (6 bases). CDR3 length equals 11 residues. CDR1 is ENHRY and CDR2 is SYGVKD in the germline V gene. The V and J ends lost 4 bases and 8 bases respectively, with 8 bases between them. The CDR3 spells CAISGGGGYTF. In DNA, the CDR3 is TGTGCCATCAGTGGCGGGGGCGGCTACACCTTC.

The V gene is TRBV2, the J gene TRBJ2-5; TRBD2 matches 8 bases. CDR1 and CDR2 (germline): SNHLY, FYNNEI. The CDR3 totals 18 residues. The J segment lost 7 bases and the V segment lost 3 bases, leaving 19 bases of the junction unmatched. CDR3 bases: TGTGCCAGCAGTGAGGGGGCCCCGACCCTAGCGGGCCCAGGGACCCAGTACTTC. Translated: CASSEGAPTLAGPGTQYF. The entire variable domain, with the rest obtained from reference TRBV2 and TRBJ2-5, is as follows: EPEVTQTPSHQVTQMGQEVILRCVPISNHLYFYWYRQILGQKVEFLVSFYNNEISEKSEIFDDQFSVERPDGSNFTLKIRSTKLEDSAMYFCASSEGAPTLAGPGTQYFGPGTRLLVL.

This rearrangement joins TRBV2 to TRBJ2-5, with a weak D call TRBD2 (6 bases). This CDR3 contains 15 residues. The V and J ends lost 5 bases and 5 bases respectively, with 18 bases between them. Per germline, CDR1 SNHLY and CDR2 FYNNEI. The CDR3 bases are TGTGCCAGCAGTTGGGGGGAACGGGGAAAGGAGACCCAGTACTTC. It translates to CASSWGERGKETQYF.

This chain joins TRBV10-1 and TRBJ2-5, with TRBD1 identical over 7 bases. Germline trimming cut 10 bases from V and 1 base from J; bases unmatched to any gene: 6. CDR1 and CDR2 from the germline V gene are WNHNN and SYGVQD (reference sequence). This CDR3 has 13 amino acids. The CDR3 DNA is TGCGCCACCAGCCGGGACAGCCAAGAGACCCAGTACTTC. This encodes CATSRDSQETQYF.

V and J are TRBV6-5 and TRBJ2-7, with 9 bases that match TRBD1. CDR3 length equals 13 residues. Trimming removed 5 bases from V and 6 bases from J; junction bases left unmatched: 5. The germline CDR1 and CDR2 sequences are MNHEY and SVGAGI. CDR3 DNA: TGTGCCAGCAGTCAGGGACAGGGTGGCGAGCAGTACGTC. This encodes CASSQGQGGEQYV.

CDR3 sequence: CASSITHTGNQPQHF. In DNA form, the CDR3 reads TGTGCCAGCAGTATCACTCACACGGGGAATCAGCCCCAGCATTTT. The chain employs TRBV28 and TRBJ1-5; D is unclear. This CDR3 spans 15 amino acids. Trimming took 5 bases from V and 4 from J, leaving 15 bases between them. Germline V CDR1 and CDR2: MDHEN, SYDVKM.

This chain connects TRBV6-1 to TRBJ2-1; TRBD1 aligns across 8 bases. This CDR3 has 13 amino acids. Trimming took 2 bases from V and 15 from J; bases not matched to a gene: 9. Germline assignment: CDR1 MNHNS and CDR2 SASEGT. CDR3 DNA sequence: TGTGCCAGCAGTGAAAGTGGTTGGACAGGGATGTTCTTC. Translated, it gives CASSESGWTGMFF.

CDR3 nucleotide sequence: TGTGCCATCAGTGAGTCCAAGGGACAGGGTGCAAACATTCAGTACTTC. This sequence encodes CAISESKGQGANIQYF. V and J are TRBV10-3 and TRBJ2-4, with 9 bases lining up with TRBD1. Germline V gene lookup returns CDR1 ENHRY and CDR2 SYGVKD. With V trimmed by 0 bases and J by 6 bases, 6 bases remained unmatched. The CDR3 is made up of 16 amino acids.

This chain joins TRBV24-1 and TRBJ2-2, with D possibly matching TRBD1 (5 bases). V shed 3 bases and J shed 2 bases, with 9 bases lying between them. The CDR3 totals 15 residues. The germline CDR1 and CDR2 sequences are KGHDR and SFDVKD. The DNA of the CDR3 is TGTGCCACCAGTGATCCGACAGAAAACACCGGGGAGCTGTTTTTT. Its protein product is CATSDPTENTGELFF.

This sequence joins TRBV18 and TRBJ1-5; a weak D match, TRBD1 (5 bases). Per germline, CDR1 KGHSH and CDR2 LQKENI. The CDR3 is made up of 17 amino acids. The V gene lost 1 base and the J gene lost 1 base, with 14 bases spanning the gap. CDR3 in amino acids: CASSPLGQGQSNQPQHF. The CDR3 DNA reads as TGTGCCAGCTCACCACTGGGTCAGGGTCAGAGCAATCAGCCCCAGCATTTT.

The table lists this clone with a count of one. The genes are TRBV6-1 and TRBJ1-5; no clear D gene. Germline V CDR1 and CDR2: MNHNS, SASEGT. V was pared by 7 bases and J by 5 bases, with 18 bases between. The CDR3 extends over 15 amino acids. The CDR3 protein is CASNSARHSHQPQHF. Written as DNA, the CDR3 is TGTGCCAGCAATTCCGCTCGACACAGTCATCAGCCCCAGCATTTT.

V gene TRBV10-3 combines with J gene TRBJ2-3; 9 nucleotides align to TRBD1. After removal of 4 bases from V and 4 bases from J, the junction contained 9 bases not matched to a gene. CDR3 length: 16 amino acids. Germline CDR1 is ENHRY and CDR2 is SYGVKD. This chain's CDR3 is CAISGGFGTGSDTQYF. In nucleotides, the CDR3 is TGTGCCATCAGTGGGGGATTTGGGACAGGGTCAGATACGCAGTATTTT.

The rearrangement joins TRBV10-3 to TRBJ2-1, with TRBD2 matching 9 bases. The V and J ends lost 0 bases and 9 bases, in that order; junction bases with no gene match: 9. Germline CDR1 is ENHRY and CDR2 is SYGVKD. There are 16 residues in the CDR3. The CDR3 is CAISESTSGGLGEQFF. CDR3 DNA sequence: TGTGCCATCAGTGAGTCGACCAGCGGGGGGTTGGGTGAGCAGTTCTTC.

J is TRBJ2-7 and V is TRBV7-9; 8 positions agree with TRBD1. Germline CDR1 is SEHNR and CDR2 is FQNEAQ (reference sequence). J was trimmed by 5 bases and V by 5 bases; bases with no gene match: 5. There are 13 residues in the CDR3. The CDR3 nucleotides read TGTGCCAGCAGCCGGGAGACAGGGGACGAGCAGTACGTC. This translates into CASSRETGDEQYV.

This clone was seen more than once but under ten times. The chain carries TRBV28 and TRBJ2-7, with 9 bases fitting TRBD1. The CDR3 sequence is 15 residues long. From germline, CDR1 is MDHEN and CDR2 SYDVKM. The junction had 10 bases not matched to a gene; V was cut back by 4 bases and J by 6 bases. The CDR3 is CASSSTSDRGSEQYV. CDR3 sequence (DNA): TGTGCCAGCAGTTCAACCTCGGACAGGGGCTCCGAGCAGTACGTC.

The J gene is TRBJ2-7, the V gene TRBV7-9, with a possible D match to TRBD2 (5 bases). The CDR3 is made up of 12 amino acids. Trimming removed 5 bases at V and 6 bases at J, with 11 bases between. The germline gives CDR1 SEHNR, CDR2 FQNEAQ (reference sequence). CDR3 amino acids: CASSPGVGEQYV. The CDR3 DNA sequence: TGTGCCAGCAGCCCCGGGGTGGGCGAGCAGTACGTC.

The rearrangement joins TRBV19 to TRBJ1-5, with a possible D match to TRBD1 (6 bases). The CDR3 has 15 residues. V shed 3 bases and J shed 2 bases, with 11 bases lying between them. Germline loops: CDR1 LNHDA, CDR2 SQIVND (reference sequence). The CDR3 DNA sequence: TGTGCCAGTAGTATCCCCCGACAGGGCAATCAGCCCCAGCATTTT. Translated: CASSIPRQGNQPQHF.

The rearrangement uses TRBV3-1 (or the pseudogene TRBV3-2) and TRBJ1-5; TRBD1 agrees at 9 bases. Per the germline V gene, CDR1 is LGHDT and CDR2 is YNNKEL (reference sequence). This CDR3 is built from 15 residues. V shed 4 bases, J shed 6 bases, and the junction held 7 bases outside the gene matches. CDR3 sequence reads: CASSPTQGATQPQHF. In DNA, the CDR3 is TGTGCCAGCAGCCCTACACAGGGGGCGACTCAGCCCCAGCATTTT.

The chain has TRBV9 and TRBJ2-1; TRBD2 might be the D (6 bases). The length of the CDR3 is 16 residues. V gave up 0 bases and J gave up 4 bases, with 14 bases separating them. CDR1 SGDLS and CDR2 YYNGEE come from the germline V gene. CDR3 coding DNA: TGTGCCAGCAGCGTAGACCGGGGAGGCCTTTACAATGAGCAGTTCTTC. This translates into CASSVDRGGLYNEQFF.